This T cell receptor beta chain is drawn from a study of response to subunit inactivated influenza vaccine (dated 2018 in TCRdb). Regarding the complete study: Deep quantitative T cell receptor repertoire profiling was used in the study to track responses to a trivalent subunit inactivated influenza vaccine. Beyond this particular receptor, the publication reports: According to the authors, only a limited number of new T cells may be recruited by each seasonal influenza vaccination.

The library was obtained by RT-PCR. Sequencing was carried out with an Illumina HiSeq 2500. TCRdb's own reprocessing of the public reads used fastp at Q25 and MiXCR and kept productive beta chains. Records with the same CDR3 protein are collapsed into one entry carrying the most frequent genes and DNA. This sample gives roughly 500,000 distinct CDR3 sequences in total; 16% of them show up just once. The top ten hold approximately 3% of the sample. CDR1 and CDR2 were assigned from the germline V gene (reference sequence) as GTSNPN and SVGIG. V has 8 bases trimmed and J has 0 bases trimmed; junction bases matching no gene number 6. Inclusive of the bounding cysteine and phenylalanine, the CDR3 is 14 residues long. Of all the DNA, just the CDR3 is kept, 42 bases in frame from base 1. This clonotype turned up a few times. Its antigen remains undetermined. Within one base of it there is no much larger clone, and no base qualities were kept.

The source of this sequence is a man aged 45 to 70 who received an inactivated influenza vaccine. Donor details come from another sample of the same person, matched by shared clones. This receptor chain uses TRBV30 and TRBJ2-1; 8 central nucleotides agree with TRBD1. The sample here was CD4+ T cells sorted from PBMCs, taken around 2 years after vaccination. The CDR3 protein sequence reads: CATTGGRSYNEQFF. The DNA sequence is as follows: TGTGCCACAACAGGGGGGCGCTCCTACAATGAGCAGTTCTTC.